This is a list of T cell receptor beta chains from one sample in a study of T cell responses to AZD1222 COVID-19 vaccine. The repertoire was sequenced with immunoSEQ multiplex PCR; TCRdb's copy has only in-frame clones and lacks some. The table lists 150,000 to 200,000 clones, around 93% of them singletons. Sequencing used peripheral blood, obtained on day 0 of AZD1222 vaccination. These receptors all stem from an adult in good health. Both conserved end residues are part of each CDR3. Fields, in order: V gene, J gene, clone size, D gene, CDR3 DNA, CDR3 protein. The D gene is left open where the match is weak. Size is stated for part of the rows, as once, few or many counts, or as a class when the clone is expanded.

TRBV5-8	TRBJ2-1	NA	NA	TGTGCCAGCAGTCGAGGGGATTACTCCTACAATGAGCAGTTCTTC	CASSRGDYSYNEQFF
TRBV28	TRBJ2-2	NA	NA	TGTGCCAGCAGACGGTGGGACACCGGGGAGCTGTTTTTT	CASRRWDTGELFF
TRBV27	TRBJ1-4	NA	TRBD1	TGTGCCAGCAGGGGGACAGGGCCTAATGAAAAACTGTTTTTT	CASRGTGPNEKLFF
TRBV6-2/TRBV6-3	TRBJ2-5	NA	NA	TGTGCCAGCAGTTACAAGGAGACCCAGTACTTC	CASSYKETQYF
TRBV3-1/TRBV3-2	TRBJ1-1	once	NA	TGTGCCAGCAGCCAAGATTCAGGGCCGAACACTGAAGCTTTCTTT	CASSQDSGPNTEAFF
TRBV3-1/TRBV3-2	TRBJ1-1	NA	TRBD1	TGTGCCAGCAGCCGAGGGACAGGGGCGTCTGAAGCTTTCTTT	CASSRGTGASEAFF
TRBV7-6	TRBJ2-1	NA	NA	TGTGCCAGCAGCTTAGCGAGGCACAATGAGCAGTTCTTC	CASSLARHNEQFF
TRBV10-3	TRBJ1-5	NA	NA	TGTGCCATCAGTGAGTTAGGATCTATCAATCAGCCCCAGCATTTT	CAISELGSINQPQHF
TRBV5-4	TRBJ1-4	NA	TRBD1	TGTGCCAGCAGCCGCGGACAGGGAAACGGAAAACTGTTTTTT	CASSRGQGNGKLFF
TRBV27	TRBJ2-7	NA	TRBD2	TGTGCCAGCAGAGGGACTAGCGGGAGTGTATACGAGCAGTACTTC	CASRGTSGSVYEQYF
TRBV7-8	TRBJ1-3	NA	TRBD1	TGTGCCAGCAGCCCGGAAGCCGGGACAGGGGGTAGAAACACCATATATTTT	CASSPEAGTGGRNTIYF
TRBV5-1	TRBJ2-3	NA	TRBD2	TGCGCCAGCAGCTTGGGACTAGCGGGGGCAGGGGATACGCAGTATTTT	CASSLGLAGAGDTQYF
TRBV7-6	TRBJ1-2	NA	TRBD1	TGTGCCAGCAGCTTAGGGGACAGGGTGAACTATGGCTACACCTTC	CASSLGDRVNYGYTF
TRBV27	TRBJ2-7	NA	NA	TGTGCCAGCAGAAAGACCCTCACGGGCTCCTACGAGCAGTACTTC	CASRKTLTGSYEQYF
TRBV4-3	TRBJ2-1	NA	TRBD2	TGCGCCAGCAGCACGACTAGCGGCTCCTACAATGAGCAGTTCTTC	CASSTTSGSYNEQFF
TRBV2	TRBJ2-7	NA	NA	TGTGCCAGCAGTGATCCTAGGTCCTACGAGCAGTACTTC	CASSDPRSYEQYF
TRBV6-2/TRBV6-3	TRBJ2-1	NA	NA	TGTGCCAGCACCCCGTCCCTTTACAATGAGCAGTTCTTC	CASTPSLYNEQFF
TRBV2	TRBJ1-6	NA	NA	TGTGCCAGCAGTCAAAATTCACCCCTCCACTTT	CASSQNSPLHF
TRBV18	TRBJ2-7	NA	NA	TGTGCCAGCTCCCGAGGGGCCTCCCCAATTGGCGAGCAGTACTTC	CASSRGASPIGEQYF
TRBV6-2/TRBV6-3	TRBJ2-1	NA	NA	TGTGCCAGCAGTTGGTCAGTTGAGCAGTTCTTC	CASSWSVEQFF
TRBV15	TRBJ1-1	NA	TRBD1	TGTGCCACCAGCATTCCTTACAGGGGTTTGGCTGAAGCTTTCTTT	CATSIPYRGLAEAFF
TRBV7-8	TRBJ1-1	NA	TRBD1	TGTGCCAGCAGCTTAGGGCAGGGGGAAATCACTGAAGCTTTCTTT	CASSLGQGEITEAFF
TRBV5-5	TRBJ2-1	NA	TRBD2	TGTGCCAGCAGCTGGTGGGCGGGAGGTGCCTACAATGAGCAGTTCTTC	CASSWWAGGAYNEQFF
TRBV27	TRBJ1-2	once	TRBD1	TGTGCCAGCATGGAGTCCCTGACAGGGCAAGCTAACTATGGCTACACCTTC	CASMESLTGQANYGYTF
TRBV3-1/TRBV3-2	TRBJ2-1	once	NA	TGTGCCAGCAGCCCCGGGGCAGGGCTGAATGAGCAGTTCTTC	CASSPGAGLNEQFF
TRBV18	TRBJ1-2	NA	TRBD1	TGTGCCAGCTCACCCGGGACAGAACATGGCTACACCTTC	CASSPGTEHGYTF
TRBV7-2	TRBJ1-6	many	NA	TGTGCCAGCAGCACCGGACAGCGTAATTCACCCCTCCACTTT	CASSTGQRNSPLHF
TRBV27	TRBJ2-7	once	TRBD2	TGTGCCAGCAGTTTAGACGGGAGGGCATCCTACGAGCAGTACTTC	CASSLDGRASYEQYF
TRBV4-1	TRBJ1-1	NA	TRBD1	TGCGCCAGCAGCCTAGGAACAGGGGCGGAAGCTTTCTTT	CASSLGTGAEAFF
TRBV9	TRBJ1-1	NA	NA	TGTGCCAGCAGCCCAGGGTACGGAGCTTTCTTT	CASSPGYGAFF
TRBV4-3	TRBJ2-7	NA	NA	TGCGCCAGCAGCCAAGGTACTTCGTACGAGCAGTACTTC	CASSQGTSYEQYF
TRBV9	TRBJ1-3	NA	NA	TGTGCCAGCAGCGTAGCCGGGTTTGGAAACACCATATATTTT	CASSVAGFGNTIYF
TRBV7-8	TRBJ1-2	NA	NA	TGTGCCAGCAGCTTGGGGACACCCAACTATGGCTACACCTTC	CASSLGTPNYGYTF
TRBV6-5	TRBJ2-1	NA	TRBD2	TGTGCCAGCAGCCCCCTAGCGGGAGTTGAGCAGTTCTTC	CASSPLAGVEQFF
TRBV18	TRBJ1-5	NA	TRBD1	TGTGCCAGCTCACCTACAGGGGGTGATCAGCCCCAGCATTTT	CASSPTGGDQPQHF
TRBV5-8	TRBJ2-1	NA	TRBD2	TGTGCCAGCAGCTTGAAACGGACTAGCGGGAGGTCAACGTTCTTC	CASSLKRTSGRSTFF
TRBV5-6	TRBJ2-3	NA	TRBD2	TGTGCCAGCAGCGCTCCGGGACTACTCACAGATACGCAGTATTTT	CASSAPGLLTDTQYF
TRBV7-9	TRBJ2-3	NA	NA	TGTGCCAGCAGCACCCGACAGACCACAGATACGCAGTATTTT	CASSTRQTTDTQYF
TRBV3-1/TRBV3-2	TRBJ2-1	few	TRBD2	TGTGCCAGCAGCCAAGAGGGCGGGGGGAATGAGCAGTTCTTC	CASSQEGGGNEQFF
TRBV5-1	TRBJ2-2	NA	TRBD1	TGCGCCAGCAGCTCCCGGGACAGGGACAGCGGGGAGCTGTTTTTT	CASSSRDRDSGELFF
TRBV2	TRBJ1-4	NA	TRBD1	TGTGCCAGCAGTGAAGCAGAACAGGGGATTAATGAAAAACTGTTTTTT	CASSEAEQGINEKLFF
TRBV5-1	TRBJ1-1	NA	NA	TGCGCCAGCACCCTGGATGGGAAGGGGAACACTGAAGCTTTCTTT	CASTLDGKGNTEAFF
TRBV6-5	TRBJ2-1	once	NA	TGTGCCAGCGGCGGGGACAGCTCCTACAATGAGCAGTTCTTC	CASGGDSSYNEQFF
TRBV12-5	TRBJ2-5	NA	TRBD1	TGTGCTAGTACAGGGGCAGGGCTAGAGACCCAGTACTTC	CASTGAGLETQYF
TRBV7-9	TRBJ2-3	once	NA	TGTGCCAGCATTTTAGAACCAGATACGCAGTATTTT	CASILEPDTQYF
TRBV7-8	TRBJ2-3	NA	TRBD2	TGTGCCAGCAGCTTAGGAGTGTCGCGGGGGGGCAGCACAGATACGCAGTATTTT	CASSLGVSRGGSTDTQYF
TRBV4-1	TRBJ1-4	NA	NA	TGCGCCAGCAGCCCCCGGACTGCCCTAGGCGAAAAACTGTTTTTT	CASSPRTALGEKLFF
TRBV5-1	TRBJ1-3	NA	NA	TGCGCCAGCAGCTTGGGACAGGGAAACACCATATATTTT	CASSLGQGNTIYF
TRBV28	TRBJ2-7	NA	NA	TGTGCCAGCAGTTTTACAGGAAGATACGAGCAGTACTTC	CASSFTGRYEQYF